A single sample gave rise to the 28 T cell receptor beta chains below, sequenced in a study of blood T cell repertoires in COVID-19. The repertoire was sequenced with immunoSEQ multiplex PCR; TCRdb's copy has only in-frame clones and lacks some. The sample has fewer than 200,000 clones; 85% are singletons. Sequencing was carried out using peripheral blood. The receptors were gathered from a woman aged 45 to 65 with COVID-19, enrolled during active disease.

The chain employs TRBV9 and TRBJ1-3; D may be TRBD1 (5 bases). CDR1 is SGDLS and CDR2 is YYNGEE in the germline V gene. CDR3 size: 15 residues. Between the trimmed V and J ends, which lost 0 bases and 4 bases, there was a span of 11 bases. Written as DNA, the CDR3 is TGTGCCAGCAGCGTAGAAGGGGTTGTGGGAAACACCATATATTTT. Translation: CASSVEGVVGNTIYF.

The chain has TRBV15 and TRBJ1-2; TRBD1 might be the D (5 bases). Germline-derived CDR1 and CDR2 are LNHNV and YYDKDF (reference sequence). Between the trimmed V and J ends, which lost 0 bases and 4 bases, there was a span of 12 bases. The CDR3 totals 15 residues. CDR3 loop: CATSRDQAGPYGYTF. CDR3 in DNA: TGTGCCACCAGCAGAGATCAAGCAGGGCCCTATGGCTACACCTTC.

This clone was detected only a few times. The chain recombines TRBV9 with TRBJ2-3; D gene uncertain. Germline assignment: CDR1 SGDLS and CDR2 YYNGEE. This CDR3 contains 14 residues. Between the trimmed V and J ends, which lost 0 bases and 4 bases, there was a span of 9 bases. CDR3 sequence (DNA): TGTGCCAGCAGCGTAGAAGCTAGTTCAGATACGCAGTATTTT. This codes for CASSVEASSDTQYF.

This chain connects TRBV4-1 to TRBJ2-1, with TRBD2 as a possible D gene (5 bases). The CDR3 is 16 amino acids. Germline CDR1 reads MGHRA; CDR2 reads YSYEKL. The ends were cut back, 0 bases at V and 1 base at J, with 10 bases in the middle. The CDR3 protein is CASSQEGGWSYNEQFF. The CDR3 DNA sequence: TGCGCCAGCAGCCAAGAAGGCGGGTGGTCCTACAATGAGCAGTTCTTC.

The chain joins TRBV27 to TRBJ1-5; tentatively, D is TRBD1 (6 bases). Trimming pared 8 bases from V and 1 base from J, leaving 15 bases between. The germline V gene has CDR1 MNHEY and CDR2 SMNVEV (reference sequence). The CDR3 runs to 15 residues. This CDR3 reads CASLLLRGSNQPQHF. CDR3 sequence (DNA): TGTGCCAGCCTACTCCTCAGGGGAAGCAATCAGCCCCAGCATTTT.

The chain couples TRBV5-4 to TRBJ2-1, with 10 positions matching TRBD2. Trimming took 0 bases from V and 9 from J; bases not matched to a gene: 6. In germline, CDR1 is SGHNT, CDR2 YYREEE (reference sequence). The CDR3 extends over 15 amino acids. In DNA, the CDR3 is TGTGCCAGCAGCTTGGGAGCGGGGGGGAATCGTGAGCAGTTCTTC. Protein sequence: CASSLGAGGNREQFF. Full variable domain (rest looked up from reference TRBV5-4 and TRBJ2-1): ETGVTQSPTHLIKTRGQQVTLRCSSQSGHNTVSWYQQALGQGPQFIFQYYREEENGRGNFPPRFSGLQFPNYSSELNVNALELDDSALYLCASSLGAGGNREQFFGPGTRLTVL.

This sequence joins TRBV2 and TRBJ2-2; TRBD1 matches 8 bases. The V and J ends lost 1 base and 4 bases, in that order; junction bases with no gene match: 5. This CDR3 has 16 amino acids. Germline V lookup: CDR1 SNHLY, CDR2 FYNNEI. CDR3 sequence reads: CASSEGQGAFTGELFF. The CDR3 DNA follows: TGTGCCAGCAGTGAAGGGCAGGGGGCATTCACCGGGGAGCTGTTTTTT.

A few counts support this clone. The V gene is TRBV7-9, the J gene TRBJ1-5; D uncertain. The germline V and J ends were trimmed by 3 bases and 3 bases, with 6 bases remaining between them. Germline V gene lookup returns CDR1 SEHNR and CDR2 FQNEAQ (reference sequence). CDR3 length: 13 amino acids. The CDR3: CASSFGDNQPQHF. For the CDR3, the DNA is TGTGCCAGCAGCTTCGGGGACAATCAGCCCCAGCATTTT.

The chain carries TRBV15 and TRBJ1-1, with 7 bases aligning to TRBD1. Germline V gives CDR1 LNHNV, CDR2 YYDKDF (reference sequence). The J segment lost 3 bases and the V segment lost 1 base, leaving 5 bases of the junction unmatched. The CDR3 is 15 residues long. The CDR3 sequence: CATSRGPGGDTEAFF. CDR3 DNA sequence: TGTGCCACCAGCAGAGGGCCAGGGGGTGACACTGAAGCTTTCTTT.

The chain links TRBV9 to TRBJ2-1; no firm D call. V was clipped by 0 bases and J by 9 bases, with 10 bases between them. This CDR3 is built from 13 residues. Germline V gene lookup returns CDR1 SGDLS and CDR2 YYNGEE. The CDR3 DNA reads as TGTGCCAGCAGCGTAGAGATGTACGGTGAGCAGTTCTTC. This codes for CASSVEMYGEQFF.

The rearrangement links TRBV28 to TRBJ1-1; 7 bases are a match to TRBD1. The V segment lost 5 bases and the J segment 1 base; nucleotides outside the gene matches: 7. CDR1 is MDHEN and CDR2 is SYDVKM in the germline V gene. The CDR3 has 15 amino acids. The CDR3 DNA follows: TGTGCCAGCAGTCAACCCCAGGGGGGGAACACTGAAGCTTTCTTT. Amino acid sequence: CASSQPQGGNTEAFF.

The chain links TRBV12-5 to TRBJ1-6; the D is unclear. CDR1 and CDR2 (germline): LGHNT, FRNRAP. CDR3 size: 13 residues. The ends were cut back, 10 bases at V and 6 bases at J, with 13 bases in the middle. For the CDR3, the DNA is TGTGCTACTTCTGGGGAGGGTAATTCACCCCTCCACTTT. It specifies CATSGEGNSPLHF.

The V and J genes are TRBV5-1 and TRBJ1-5, with unresolved D. V was clipped by 2 bases and J by 0 bases, with 9 bases between them. CDR3 length: 15 amino acids. Germline assignment: CDR1 SGHRS and CDR2 YFSETQ. This CDR3 is CASSLDNNSNQPQHF. The DNA of the CDR3 is TGCGCCAGCAGCTTAGACAATAATAGCAATCAGCCCCAGCATTTT. Full variable domain (outside the CDR3, taken from reference TRBV5-1 and TRBJ1-5): KAGVTQTPRYLIKTRGQQVTLSCSPISGHRSVSWYQQTPGQGLQFLFEYFSETQRNKGNFPGRFSGRQFSNSRSEMNVSTLELGDSALYLCASSLDNNSNQPQHFGDGTRLSIL.

The rearrangement links TRBV13 to TRBJ2-3; D remains unclear. V lost 0 bases to trimming and J lost 9 bases, with 13 bases between them. The CDR3 totals 14 residues. Germline-derived CDR1 and CDR2 are PRHDT and FYEKMQ (reference sequence). The CDR3 is CASSLGPSTWTQYF. CDR3 DNA: TGTGCCAGCAGCTTAGGACCGAGCACGTGGACGCAGTATTTT.

The genes are TRBV29-1 and TRBJ1-1; D gene uncertain. CDR1 and CDR2 from the germline V gene are SQVTM and ANQGSEA. This CDR3 has 13 amino acids. Trimming removed 4 bases from V and 1 base from J, with 10 bases in between. The DNA for the CDR3 is TGCAGCGTTGTGGGCCTCTCGAACACTGAAGCTTTCTTT. Translated: CSVVGLSNTEAFF.

This chain links TRBV7-9 with TRBJ2-2; tentatively, D is TRBD1 (6 bases). V shed 11 bases and J shed 3 bases, with 16 bases lying between them. This CDR3 region has 14 residues. Per germline, CDR1 SEHNR and CDR2 FQNEAQ (reference sequence). The CDR3 here is CASRGGLDTGELFF. The CDR3 coding sequence is TGTGCCTCAAGAGGGGGATTAGACACCGGGGAGCTGTTTTTT.

The rearrangement links TRBV11-2 to TRBJ1-1, with a tentative D call TRBD1 (5 bases). The CDR3 extends over 16 amino acids. Germline V CDR1 and CDR2: SGHAT, FQNNGV. V lost 2 bases to trimming and J lost 0 bases, with 13 bases between them. The CDR3 DNA follows: TGTGCCAGCAGCTTACTAGGGAGGGGCGTGAACACTGAAGCTTTCTTT. This codes for CASSLLGRGVNTEAFF. The variable domain in full, with the rest retrieved from reference TRBV11-2 and TRBJ1-1, is EAGVAQSPRYKIIEKRQSVAFWCNPISGHATLYWYQQILGQGPKLLIQFQNNGVVDDSQLPKDRFSAERLKGVDSTLKIQPAKLEDSAVYLCASSLLGRGVNTEAFFGQGTRLTVV.

The CDR3 DNA reads as TGTGCCAGCAGTACCAGAACAGGGGGATCTTCACCCCTCCACTTT. This encodes CASSTRTGGSSPLHF. J is TRBJ1-6 and V is TRBV28, with 8 bases identical to TRBD1. The CDR3 covers 15 residues. With V trimmed by 5 bases and J by 9 bases, 9 bases remained unmatched. The germline V gene has CDR1 MDHEN and CDR2 SYDVKM.

The rearrangement uses TRBV10-3 and TRBJ1-1; D gene ambiguous. This CDR3 is 12 amino acids long. The ends were cut back, 4 bases at V and 1 base at J, with 4 bases in the middle. Per the germline V gene, CDR1 is ENHRY and CDR2 is SYGVKD. The CDR3 bases are TGTGCCATCAGTGGGGCGAACACTGAAGCTTTCTTT. Residues: CAISGANTEAFF.

The chain recombines TRBV12-3 or TRBV12-4 with TRBJ1-1, with 7 positions matching TRBD1. The CDR3 is made up of 13 amino acids. V lost 7 bases, J lost 5 bases, and 7 bases stayed unmatched. The CDR3 is CASNRQGGTEAFF. The DNA for the CDR3 is TGTGCCAGCAATCGACAGGGAGGTACTGAAGCTTTCTTT.

The DNA for the CDR3 is TGTGCCAGCAGCTTAGCGGAGACCCAGTACTTC. Encoded protein: CASSLAETQYF. V usage is TRBV5-6 and J usage is TRBJ2-5; no firm D call. Germline-derived CDR1 and CDR2 are SGHDT and YYEEEE. CDR3 size: 11 residues. The V and J ends lost 2 bases and 5 bases respectively, with 4 bases between them.

There are many counts of this clone. The chain combines TRBV6-2 or TRBV6-3 with TRBJ1-5; the D gene is possibly TRBD1 (5 bases). Trimming removed 6 bases from V and 3 bases from J, with 18 bases in between. Germline CDR1 is MNHEY and CDR2 is SVGEGT. The CDR3 is 16 residues long. DNA for the CDR3: TGTGCCAGCAGCCTTTTGGGCCAGGGCTACAATCAGCCCCAGCATTTT. Its translation: CASSLLGQGYNQPQHF.

The chain is built from TRBV5-1 and TRBJ2-3; D possibly corresponds to TRBD1 (6 bases). Trimming pared 1 base from V and 2 bases from J, leaving 11 bases between. Germline CDR1 and CDR2: SGHRS and YFSETQ. The CDR3 loop spans 15 amino acids. The CDR3 sequence: CASSLPGAATDTQYF. In nucleotides, the CDR3 is TGCGCCAGCAGCTTGCCAGGGGCGGCCACAGATACGCAGTATTTT.

This chain links TRBV14 with TRBJ2-7; possibly TRBD1 for D (6 bases). Germline CDR1 is SGHDN and CDR2 is FVKESK. The CDR3 extends over 16 amino acids. V lost 1 base to trimming and J lost 4 bases, with 17 bases between them. The CDR3 loop reads CASSQAAGRGMYEQYF. DNA for the CDR3: TGTGCCAGCAGCCAAGCGGCCGGCAGGGGAATGTACGAGCAGTACTTC.

V and J are TRBV4-1 and TRBJ1-1; TRBD1 is a possible D gene (5 bases). The CDR3 is 14 residues long. Between the trimmed V and J ends, which lost 1 base and 4 bases, there was a span of 10 bases. Germline V gene lookup returns CDR1 MGHRA and CDR2 YSYEKL. This CDR3 reads CASSQGQGSTEAFF. The CDR3 DNA sequence: TGCGCCAGCAGCCAAGGTCAGGGCAGCACTGAAGCTTTCTTT.

The chain employs TRBV11-3 and TRBJ2-3, with 12 positions matching TRBD2. This CDR3 spans 16 amino acids. Germline CDR1 SGHNT, CDR2 YENEEA. V was pared by 7 bases and J by 5 bases, with 10 bases of the junction left unmatched. The CDR3 region has the DNA TGTGCCAGCACCCTCCTAGCGGGGGGGCGGGGAGATACGCAGTATTTT. It translates to CASTLLAGGRGDTQYF.

V and J are TRBV2 and TRBJ2-7; TRBD1 aligns across 8 bases. V lost 4 bases and J lost 4; bases outside the gene matches: 9. This CDR3 is built from 15 residues. Germline lookup yields CDR1 SNHLY and CDR2 FYNNEI. The CDR3 region has the DNA TGTGCCAGCAGTGTTCCGGGGACAGGTGCTTACGAGCAGTACTTC. It encodes CASSVPGTGAYEQYF.

V and J are TRBV7-6 and TRBJ2-3; 12 nucleotides line up with TRBD2. This CDR3 has 16 residues. Germline trimming cut 6 bases from V and 3 bases from J; bases unmatched to any gene: 7. Germline CDR1 SGHVS, CDR2 FNYEAQ. The CDR3 reads CASSSPTSGGTDTQYF. Here the CDR3 DNA reads TGTGCCAGCAGTTCTCCTACTAGCGGGGGGACAGATACGCAGTATTTT.